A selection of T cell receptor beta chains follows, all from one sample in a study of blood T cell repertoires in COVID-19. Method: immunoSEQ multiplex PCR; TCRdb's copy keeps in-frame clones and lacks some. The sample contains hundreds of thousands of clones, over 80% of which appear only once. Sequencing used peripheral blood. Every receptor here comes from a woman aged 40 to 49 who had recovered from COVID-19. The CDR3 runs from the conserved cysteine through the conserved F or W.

CDR3: CASSLLGGFGTEAFF
J: TRBJ1-1
length: 15
V: TRBV7-9

CDR3: CASSLADRDEKLFF
J: TRBJ1-4
length: 14
V: TRBV5-1

CDR3: CASSLDPGRNTEAFF
J: TRBJ1-1
length: 15
V: TRBV5-1

CDR3: CASSLALSTDTQYF
J: TRBJ2-3
length: 14
V: TRBV5-4

CDR3: CASSPRTAQVPYNEQFF
J: TRBJ2-1
length: 17
V: TRBV9

CDR3: CASSNRGTGVYEQYF
J: TRBJ2-7
length: 15
V: TRBV7-9

CDR3: CASSLDRYTGELFF
J: TRBJ2-2
length: 14
V: TRBV11-3

CDR3: CASSSFGEGYNQPQHF
J: TRBJ1-5
length: 16
V: TRBV19

CDR3: CASSFTGFTEAFF
J: TRBJ1-1
length: 13
V: TRBV5-1

CDR3: CASSLGQGSPNNIQYF
J: TRBJ2-4
length: 16
V: TRBV7-2

CDR3: CASSWGGRVSGYTF
J: TRBJ1-2
length: 14
V: TRBV27

CDR3: CASSFRGQGASTTEAFF
J: TRBJ1-1
length: 17
V: TRBV27

CDR3: CASSFLRDRGPYSNQPQHF
J: TRBJ1-5
length: 19
V: TRBV27

CDR3: CASSLPPGLARGGTQYF
J: TRBJ2-3
length: 17
V: TRBV7-6

CDR3: CASSPVGGYGEAFF
J: TRBJ1-1
length: 14
V: TRBV4-2

CDR3: CASSLRGARNIQYF
J: TRBJ2-4
length: 14
V: TRBV3-1/TRBV3-2

CDR3: CASSLLGAIGYTF
J: TRBJ1-2
length: 13
V: TRBV27

CDR3: CSNPRRDQFF
J: TRBJ2-1
length: 10
V: TRBV29-1

CDR3: CASSLAGAMGDTQYF
J: TRBJ2-3
length: 15
V: TRBV2

CDR3: CASSSDRLNTEAFF
J: TRBJ1-1
length: 14
V: TRBV11-2

CDR3: CASSPAGGLYNEQFF
J: TRBJ2-1
length: 15
V: TRBV4-1

CDR3: CASIMGNTIYF
J: TRBJ1-3
length: 11
V: TRBV12-3/TRBV12-4

CDR3: CAWSETGWDTEAFF
J: TRBJ1-1
length: 14
V: TRBV30